These 14 T cell receptor beta chains came from one sample sequenced in a study of blood T cell repertoires in COVID-19 (dated by TCRdb to 2020 to 2021). Libraries were constructed by the immunoSEQ multiplex PCR assay. TCRdb took over this immuneACCESS table, retaining in-frame rearrangements with V and J assigned. Such tables are incomplete; in checked studies, under half of the missing clones stem from an unresolved V gene, and the remainder is unexplained. Within this sample are about 500,000 clones, with roughly 89% of them counted one time only. The ten largest clones add up to 7.8% of the sample. The specimen was peripheral blood. The origin of the receptors is a woman aged 50 to 60 with COVID-19, enrolled during active disease.

This clone was picked up one time. The chain joins TRBV24-1 to TRBJ2-3; 14 bases are a match to TRBD2. Per the germline V gene, CDR1 is KGHDR and CDR2 is SFDVKD. The junction had 6 bases not matched to a gene; V was cut back by 6 bases and J by 5 bases. The CDR3 runs to 16 residues. DNA of the CDR3: TGTGCCACCAGTCGGACTAGCGGGGGGTCGGGAGATACGCAGTATTTT. This gives the protein CATSRTSGGSGDTQYF.

V and J are TRBV23-1 and TRBJ1-2; the D gene is possibly TRBD1 (6 bases). TRBV23-1 is given ORF status, its function remaining uncertain. Trimming cost V 6 bases and J 6 bases, with 29 bases left between them. The CDR3 has 18 residues. CDR3 DNA sequence: TGCGCCAGCAGACGAAAAAAATTAAAACACAGGGAAATCGATGGCTACACCTTC. Amino acids: CASRRKKLKHREIDGYTF.

This chain uses TRBV12-3 or TRBV12-4 with TRBJ2-3; no clear D gene. The CDR3 runs to 12 residues. V gave up 6 bases and J gave up 10 bases, with 14 bases separating them. This chain's CDR3 is CASRPLESAQYF. CDR3 DNA: TGTGCCAGCAGGCCTCTAGAATCCGCGCAGTATTTT.

V usage is TRBV7-8 and J usage is TRBJ2-4; 7 bases align to TRBD1. The CDR3 runs to 18 residues. V lost 5 bases to trimming and J lost 0 bases; unmatched junction nucleotides: 13. Germline assignment: CDR1 SGHVS and CDR2 FQNEAQ. The CDR3 sequence: CASSPYASQGPAKNIQYF. CDR3 bases: TGTGCCAGCAGCCCATACGCTTCACAGGGGCCAGCCAAAAACATTCAGTACTTC.

In this sample, this clone turned up many times. This chain uses TRBV7-2 with TRBJ1-2; D is undetermined. Per germline, CDR1 SGHTA and CDR2 FQGNSA. Trimming shortened V by 1 base and J by 8 bases, and 17 bases separated the two germline ends. The CDR3 totals 15 residues. In DNA, the CDR3 is TGTGCCAGCAGCTTAGAAACGGTCTCGTCCCGAGGCTACACCTTC. Its protein is CASSLETVSSRGYTF.

Points on this clone: Other DNA sequences from this sample encode an identical CDR3 as well. The chain couples TRBV5-1 to TRBJ1-4, with no clear D. The V and J ends lost 0 bases and 8 bases respectively, with 11 bases between them. The CDR3 spans 14 residues. Germline CDR1 is SGHRS and CDR2 is YFSETQ. CDR3 in amino acids: CASSLGGLGEKLFF. The CDR3 nucleotides are TGCGCCAGCAGCTTGGGAGGGTTGGGCGAAAAACTGTTTTTT.

This rearrangement joins TRBV5-5 to TRBJ1-4, with TRBD1 matching 8 bases. The germline gives CDR1 SGHKS, CDR2 YYEKEE (reference sequence). Unmatched junction bases numbered 5, after V lost 4 bases and J lost 6 bases. The CDR3 sequence is 14 residues long. The CDR3 spells CASSDRGRYEKLFF. As DNA, the CDR3 is TGTGCCAGCAGCGACAGGGGACGGTATGAAAAACTGTTTTTT.

The chain is built from TRBV4-1 and TRBJ2-1, with TRBD2 matching 11 bases. CDR1 is MGHRA, CDR2 YSYEKL, per germline. The CDR3 sequence is 17 residues long. Trimming removed 4 bases from V and 0 bases from J; junction bases left unmatched: 5. For the CDR3, the DNA is TGCGCCAGCAGCCCTGGGACTAGCGGCACCTCCTACAATGAGCAGTTCTTC. Translating it yields CASSPGTSGTSYNEQFF.

The J gene is TRBJ1-2, the V gene TRBV7-2, with no clear D. CDR1 SGHTA and CDR2 FQGNSA come from the germline V gene. V lost 8 bases to trimming and J lost 4 bases, with 17 bases between them. The CDR3 loop spans 14 amino acids. CDR3 sequence (DNA): TGTGCCAGCTCTCTTTCGCCAGGTTTCTATGGCTACACCTTC. Protein: CASSLSPGFYGYTF.

The rearrangement links TRBV11-3 to TRBJ2-1, with TRBD2 matching 11 bases. The germline gives CDR1 SGHNT, CDR2 YENEEA. The CDR3 is 15 amino acids. Losses at the gene ends were 0 bases for V and 5 bases for J; bases not matched to a gene: 0. The CDR3 nucleotides read TGTGCCAGCAGCTTAGAACTAGCGGGGGACAATGAGCAGTTCTTC. Translation gives CASSLELAGDNEQFF. The variable domain in full, with the rest retrieved from reference TRBV11-3 and TRBJ2-1, is EAGVVQSPRYKIIEKKQPVAFWCNPISGHNTLYWYLQNLGQGPELLIRYENEEAVDDSQLPKDRFSAERLKGVDSTLKIQPAELGDSAVYLCASSLELAGDNEQFFGPGTRLTVL.

CDR3 coding DNA: TGTGCCAGCAGCTTACTAGCGGGGGCCCGGAGGGATGAGCAGTTCTTC. Its protein product is CASSLLAGARRDEQFF. This chain joins TRBV28 and TRBJ2-1; 11 nucleotides match TRBD2. The junction had 12 bases not matched to a gene; V was cut back by 6 bases and J by 8 bases. Germline CDR1 MDHEN, CDR2 SYDVKM. The CDR3 is 16 residues long.

The CDR3 DNA follows: TGTGCCATCAGTGATATGGGTACAGGGAACTATGGCTACACCTTC. Protein product: CAISDMGTGNYGYTF. This rearrangement joins TRBV10-3 to TRBJ1-2; a weak D match, TRBD1 (6 bases). With 3 bases removed from V and 2 bases from J, the gap between germline ends came to 13 bases. CDR1 is ENHRY and CDR2 is SYGVKD in the germline V gene. The length of the CDR3 is 15 residues.

The CDR3 DNA is TGTGCCACCAGCAGATACAATACAGGGGGAGGGACCGGGGAGCTGTTTTTT. Its protein product is CATSRYNTGGGTGELFF. The chain is built from TRBV15 and TRBJ2-2, with D possibly matching TRBD1 (8 bases). Germline V gene sequence: CDR1 LNHNV, CDR2 YYDKDF (reference sequence). The CDR3 totals 17 residues. Trimming took 2 bases from V and 5 from J, leaving 18 bases between them.

The chain carries TRBV19 and TRBJ1-1; D gene uncertain. Per the germline V gene, CDR1 is LNHDA and CDR2 is SQIVND (reference sequence). V shed 1 base and J shed 6 bases, with 15 bases lying between them. The CDR3 extends over 15 amino acids. The chain's CDR3 is CASSIGGSLRAEAFF. CDR3 bases: TGTGCCAGTAGTATAGGTGGCAGCTTGCGGGCTGAAGCTTTCTTT.